The clone carrying this TCR beta chain appeared many times. Its antigen is unknown. TCRdb itself ran the 5' RACE reads through MiXCR, one entry per CDR3 protein. Of 87,000 or so distinct CDR3 sequences listed, around 3.4% are singletons. These data belong to a study of neurological immune-mediated disorders. Study conclusions and caveats: Phylogenetically, 18 of 34 multiple sclerosis patients' repertoires fell into one related-CDR3 cluster, a possible signature.

The receptor comes from a woman aged 18 to 35 with multiple sclerosis. The material sequenced was PBMCs.

The CDR3 DNA follows: TGTGCCAGCAGTTTAATGGGGGCCAATGGCTACACCTTC. This translates into CASSLMGANGYTF. The V call is TRBV28, the J call TRBJ1-2; the D gene is possibly TRBD1 (6 bases). Germline CDR1 MDHEN, CDR2 SYDVKM. Trimming shortened V by 2 bases and J by 6 bases, and 10 bases separated the two germline ends. This CDR3 has 13 residues.